Each of the 28 T cell receptor beta chains below was sequenced from the same sample in a study of cytomegalovirus exposure and HLA in healthy donors. Amplification used 60 Vbeta primers and 13 Jbeta primers. Assay: immunoSEQ multiplex PCR; the TCRdb copy retains only in-frame clones and omits some. The sample gives over 55,000 clones, roughly nine tenths of which show up once; about 12% is in the top ten. The sample taken for sequencing was PBMCs. The receptors stem from a woman in her twenties or thirties in good health and CMV-seropositive.

The chain has TRBV7-8 and TRBJ2-1; 7 bases fit TRBD2. V trimming: 5 bases; J trimming: 0 bases; junction bases outside the gene matches: 10. CDR3 size: 17 residues. Germline assignment: CDR1 SGHVS and CDR2 FQNEAQ. The CDR3 region is CASSLNPTSSSYNEQFF. The CDR3 DNA reads TGTGCCAGCAGCCTCAACCCGACTAGCTCCTCCTACAATGAGCAGTTCTTC.

The chain uses TRBV28 and TRBJ2-1, with TRBD2 identical over 7 bases. V was clipped by 7 bases and J by 3 bases; unmatched bases: 12. Germline V CDR1 and CDR2: MDHEN, SYDVKM. The CDR3 sequence is 16 residues long. Written as DNA, the CDR3 is TGTGCCAGCACCAATCCTTTCAGCGGGGTCTACAATGAGCAGTTCTTC. This gives the protein CASTNPFSGVYNEQFF.

This chain joins TRBV1 and TRBJ2-1; the D call TRBD2 from the table was never checked on the DNA. TRBV1 is marked as a pseudogene. The CDR3 is 19 residues long. This CDR3 is CTSSPLKPIERGSYNEQFF. CDR3 DNA: TGCACCAGCAGCCCACTGAAACCCATCGAGCGGGGGTCCTACAATGAGCAGTTCTTC.

In this sample, this clone turned up once. The gene calls are TRBV28 and TRBJ1-4; no clear D. CDR1 is MDHEN and CDR2 is SYDVKM in the germline V gene. Trimming pared 2 bases from V and 4 bases from J, leaving 20 bases between. The CDR3 extends over 18 amino acids. The CDR3, as DNA: TGTGCCAGCAGTTTACTTTATGGAGCCGGATTGTTTAATGAAAAACTGTTTTTT. Translation: CASSLLYGAGLFNEKLFF. Based on the CDR3 plus reference TRBV28 and TRBJ1-4, the full variable domain is DVKVTQSSRYLVKRTGEKVFLECVQDMDHENMFWYRQDPGLGLRLIYFSYDVKMKEKGDIPEGYSVSREKKERFSLILESASTNQTSMYLCASSLLYGAGLFNEKLFFGSGTQLSVL.

This clone has only one observation. The chain employs TRBV28 and TRBJ1-4, with 10 bases lining up with TRBD1. Germline V gives CDR1 MDHEN, CDR2 SYDVKM. Trimming at V came to 8 bases and at J to 7 bases, leaving 7 bases not matched to a gene. The CDR3 contains 14 residues. This chain's CDR3 is CASGPTGGFEKLFF. The CDR3 DNA is TGTGCCAGCGGACCGACAGGGGGCTTTGAAAAACTGTTTTTT.

The chain carries TRBV2 and TRBJ1-2; tentatively, D is TRBD1 (5 bases). Trimming pared 6 bases from V and 4 bases from J, leaving 9 bases between. CDR3 length: 12 amino acids. The germline gives CDR1 SNHLY, CDR2 FYNNEI. Here the CDR3 reads CASRLTAYGYTF. The CDR3 DNA sequence: TGTGCCAGCAGACTGACAGCCTATGGCTACACCTTC.

This chain uses TRBV6-1 with TRBJ2-5; 8 bases fit TRBD1. CDR3 size: 13 residues. V was clipped by 7 bases and J by 3 bases; unmatched bases: 4. Looked up from germline, CDR1 is MNHNS and CDR2 is SASEGT. CDR3: CASNQGAEETQYF. CDR3 DNA: TGTGCCAGCAACCAGGGGGCAGAAGAGACCCAGTACTTC.

The CDR3 nucleotides are TGTGCCAGCAGTTTAGCGCCCGGGGAGCTGTTTTTT. Translating gives CASSLAPGELFF. The chain joins TRBV6-5 to TRBJ2-2; TRBD2 is a possible D gene (5 bases). The CDR3 extends over 12 amino acids. V lost 4 bases to trimming and J lost 6 bases, with 6 bases between them. Germline V gene sequence: CDR1 MNHEY, CDR2 SVGAGI.

This rearrangement joins TRBV27 to TRBJ1-6, with D possibly matching TRBD1 (6 bases). The CDR3 consists of 15 residues. Germline V CDR1 and CDR2: MNHEY, SMNVEV (reference sequence). Trimming cost V 2 bases and J 10 bases, with 15 bases left between them. CDR3 residues: CASSLRNRAHSPLHF. CDR3 in DNA: TGTGCCAGCAGTTTACGCAACAGGGCTCACTCACCCCTCCACTTT.

The chain uses TRBV28 and TRBJ1-1, with D possibly being TRBD1 (6 bases). From germline, CDR1 is MDHEN and CDR2 SYDVKM. Between the trimmed V and J ends, which lost 5 bases and 5 bases, there was a span of 27 bases. CDR3 size: 18 residues. CDR3 sequence reads: CASSPLRTDIPRWTEAFF. The CDR3 DNA reads TGTGCCAGCAGTCCTCTGAGGACAGACATCCCTCGTTGGACTGAAGCTTTCTTT.

This clone was found once. The chain recombines TRBV6-5 with TRBJ2-3; TRBD2 matches at 7 bases. Unmatched junction bases numbered 6, after V lost 6 bases and J lost 3 bases. The germline gives CDR1 MNHEY, CDR2 SVGAGI. The CDR3 consists of 14 residues. The CDR3 loop is CASRPSGGTDTQYF. In nucleotides, the CDR3 is TGTGCCAGCAGACCTAGCGGTGGGACAGATACGCAGTATTTT.

The chain combines TRBV7-2 with TRBJ2-3, with 7 bases fitting TRBD2. Germline trimming cut 5 bases from V and 1 base from J; bases unmatched to any gene: 9. The CDR3 runs to 16 residues. CDR1 and CDR2 (germline): SGHTA, FQGNSA. The CDR3 here is CASSPQRDGGTDTQYF. CDR3 coding DNA: TGTGCCAGCAGCCCCCAGCGGGATGGGGGCACAGATACGCAGTATTTT.

This clone was seen just once. The chain uses TRBV6-5 and TRBJ1-2; a weak D match, TRBD1 (6 bases). V shed 2 bases and J shed 1 base, with 14 bases lying between them. CDR1 and CDR2 (germline): MNHEY, SVGAGI. This CDR3 is built from 16 residues. CDR3 coding DNA: TGTGCCAGCAGTTACAACCCCCAACAGGGTAACTATGGCTACACCTTC. Amino acid sequence: CASSYNPQQGNYGYTF.

Note on this clone: The junction and the germline gene differ at one end; a read error may be behind it. This rearrangement joins TRBV2 to TRBJ1-2; D not certain. The CDR3 totals 13 residues. CDR1 is SNHLY, CDR2 FYNNEI, per germline. The CDR3 region has the DNA TGTGCCAGCAGGGAAGACACATTCTATGGCTACACCTTC. As protein: CASREDTFYGYTF.

This chain joins TRBV28 and TRBJ2-1; D gene ambiguous. The CDR3 has 11 amino acids. Germline values: CDR1 MDHEN, CDR2 SYDVKM. Deletions cut 3 bases from V and 8 bases from J, with 5 bases between. CDR3 coding DNA: TGTGCCAGCAGTTTGGCCGATGAGCAGTTCTTC. Protein product: CASSLADEQFF.

This chain joins TRBV27 and TRBJ2-7; maybe TRBD1 (6 bases). This CDR3 spans 14 amino acids. CDR1 MNHEY and CDR2 SMNVEV come from the germline V gene (reference sequence). Trimming removed 5 bases at V and 2 bases at J, with 13 bases between. The CDR3 spells CASSLRRQAYEQYF. As DNA, the CDR3 is TGTGCCAGCAGTCTACGTCGACAGGCCTACGAGCAGTACTTC.

In DNA form, the CDR3 reads TGTGCCAGCAGTTTTGGGGCGGGGGGTCAAGAGACCCAGTACTTC. This codes for CASSFGAGGQETQYF. This chain links TRBV27 with TRBJ2-5; 8 bases line up with TRBD2. J was trimmed by 2 bases and V by 3 bases; bases with no gene match: 5. CDR1 and CDR2 from the germline V gene are MNHEY and SMNVEV (reference sequence). The CDR3 is 15 amino acids.

The gene calls are TRBV7-2 and TRBJ2-1, with 10 nucleotides matching TRBD1. Trimming took 0 bases from V and 6 from J; bases not matched to a gene: 5. There are 16 residues in the CDR3. CDR1 and CDR2 (germline): SGHTA, FQGNSA. CDR3 sequence reads: CASSLAYGTGVNEQFF. The CDR3, as DNA: TGTGCCAGCAGCTTAGCGTACGGGACAGGGGTCAATGAGCAGTTCTTC.

The chain recombines TRBV19 with TRBJ2-3, with D maybe TRBD2 (5 bases). Germline V gene lookup returns CDR1 LNHDA and CDR2 SQIVND (reference sequence). The CDR3 has 13 residues. The V gene lost 5 bases and the J gene lost 1 base, with 7 bases spanning the gap. CDR3 coding DNA: TGTGCCAGTAGTCGGACTGGCACAGATACGCAGTATTTT. Translating gives CASSRTGTDTQYF.

This CDR3 is CATSRDNGGEGTDTQYF. In DNA, the CDR3 is TGTGCCACCAGCAGAGACAACGGGGGTGAGGGCACAGATACGCAGTATTTT. J is TRBJ2-3 and V is TRBV15; D is perhaps TRBD2 (6 bases). Trimming left V 0 bases short and J 1 base short, with 14 bases between. CDR3 length equals 17 residues. Germline CDR1 LNHNV, CDR2 YYDKDF (reference sequence).

DNA for the CDR3: TGCAGCGTTGTGACAGGGGCGTTGAACACCGGGGAGCTGTTTTTT. The encoded protein is CSVVTGALNTGELFF. The chain combines TRBV29-1 with TRBJ2-2, with 8 bases lining up with TRBD1. Germline CDR1 SQVTM, CDR2 ANQGSEA. Losses at the gene ends were 4 bases for V and 1 base for J; bases not matched to a gene: 5. The length of the CDR3 is 15 residues.

This chain connects TRBV5-1 to TRBJ2-7, with 14 bases that match TRBD2. The CDR3 consists of 17 residues. Germline loops: CDR1 SGHRS, CDR2 YFSETQ. Germline trimming cut 5 bases from V and 7 bases from J; bases unmatched to any gene: 14. The CDR3 reads CASRNTAGTSGSWEQYF. CDR3 in DNA: TGCGCCAGCAGGAATACAGCCGGGACTAGCGGGAGTTGGGAGCAGTACTTC.

V is TRBV18 and J is TRBJ2-2, with D perhaps matching TRBD2 (6 bases). Trimming removed 3 bases from V and 1 base from J, with 9 bases in between. CDR3 length: 15 amino acids. Germline-derived CDR1 and CDR2 are KGHSH and LQKENI. CDR3 DNA sequence: TGTGCCAGCTCACCTTTGGAGGGGAACACCGGGGAGCTGTTTTTT. This gives the protein CASSPLEGNTGELFF.

This clone occurred once. V gene TRBV29-1 combines with J gene TRBJ2-1; the D is unclear. V was shortened by 3 bases and J by 9 bases, with 6 bases between the two germline ends. Per germline, CDR1 SQVTM and CDR2 ANQGSEA. This CDR3 is 10 amino acids long. DNA for the CDR3: TGCAGCGTTGACTCCCTTGAGCAGTTCTTC. Amino acid sequence: CSVDSLEQFF.

The V and J genes are TRBV5-6 and TRBJ1-3; a possible D gene is TRBD1 (6 bases). This CDR3 is 17 amino acids long. Trimming took 3 bases from V and 0 from J, leaving 16 bases between them. Germline V CDR1 and CDR2: SGHDT, YYEEEE. The CDR3 DNA sequence: TGTGCCAGCAGCTGGGGACAAGGGCTTCACTCTGGAAACACCATATATTTT. This translates into CASSWGQGLHSGNTIYF.

The V call is TRBV4-2, the J call TRBJ2-1; 11 positions agree with TRBD2. The CDR3 is made up of 16 amino acids. After removal of 4 bases from V and 2 bases from J, the junction contained 4 bases not matched to a gene. The germline V gene has CDR1 LGHNA and CDR2 YNFKEQ. The DNA of the CDR3 is TGTGCCAGCAGCCGAGCTAGCGGGGGGACCTACAATGAGCAGTTCTTC. This codes for CASSRASGGTYNEQFF.

Here the CDR3 DNA reads TGTGCCTGGAGTGAATCTAGCGGCTCCTACGAGCAGTACTTC. Translating gives CAWSESSGSYEQYF. V and J are TRBV30 and TRBJ2-7; 7 nucleotides agree with TRBD2. The V gene's germline CDR1 is GTSNPN and CDR2 SVGIG (reference sequence). V shed 1 base, J shed 0 bases, and the junction held 3 bases outside the gene matches. CDR3 size: 14 residues.

The rearrangement joins TRBV19 to TRBJ2-5; maybe TRBD1 (6 bases). The J call may be wrong; the DNA end is better matched by TRBJ2-7. Germline V gene data show CDR1 as LNHDA and CDR2 as SQIVND (reference sequence). This CDR3 has 15 residues. CDR3 coding DNA: TGTGCCAGTAGTATAAGGGGGACCCAATTCTACGAGCAGTACTTC. This sequence encodes CASSIRGTQFYEQYF.